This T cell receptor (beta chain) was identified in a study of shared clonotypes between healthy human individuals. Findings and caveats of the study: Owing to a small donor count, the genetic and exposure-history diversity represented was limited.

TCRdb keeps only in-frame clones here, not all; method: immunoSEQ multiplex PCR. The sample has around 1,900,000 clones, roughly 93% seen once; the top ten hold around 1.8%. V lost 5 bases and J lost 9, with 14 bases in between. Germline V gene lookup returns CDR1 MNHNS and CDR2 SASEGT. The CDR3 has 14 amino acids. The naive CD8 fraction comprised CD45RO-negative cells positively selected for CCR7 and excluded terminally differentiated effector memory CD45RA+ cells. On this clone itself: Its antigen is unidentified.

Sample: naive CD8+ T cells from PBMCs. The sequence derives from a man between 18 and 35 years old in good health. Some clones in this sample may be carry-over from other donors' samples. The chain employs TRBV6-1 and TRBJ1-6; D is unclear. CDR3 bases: TGTGCCAGCAGTTGGACCTTTCCAAGTTCACCCCTCCACTTT. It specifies CASSWTFPSSPLHF.